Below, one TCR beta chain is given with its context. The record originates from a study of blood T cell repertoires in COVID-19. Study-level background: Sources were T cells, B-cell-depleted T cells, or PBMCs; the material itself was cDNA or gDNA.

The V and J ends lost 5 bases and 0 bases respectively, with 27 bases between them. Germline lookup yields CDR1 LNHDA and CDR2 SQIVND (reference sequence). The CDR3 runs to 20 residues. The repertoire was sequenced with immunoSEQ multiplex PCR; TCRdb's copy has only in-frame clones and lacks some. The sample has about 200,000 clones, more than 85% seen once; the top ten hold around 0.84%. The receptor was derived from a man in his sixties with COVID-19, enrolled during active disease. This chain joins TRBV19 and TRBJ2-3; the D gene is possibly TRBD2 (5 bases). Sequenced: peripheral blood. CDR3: CASSPRSGGPLHLSTDTQYF. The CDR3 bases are TGTGCCAGTAGTCCAAGAAGCGGAGGCCCCCTTCATCTAAGCACAGATACGCAGTATTTT.